The source of this TCR beta chain is a study of cytomegalovirus exposure and HLA in healthy donors. Turning to the study itself: In a later analysis, the roughly 130 validation repertoires were reported to have used the same platform as the 600 to 800 first-cohort repertoires.

Measured with immunoSEQ multiplex PCR; TCRdb has only the in-frame clones, and not every one. Of around 150,000 clones listed, 95% to 96% are singletons. Study-wide points: The authors listed around 150 TCR beta chains as cytomegalovirus-associated. Specificity for CMV antigens was confirmed in vitro for a few of the CMV-associated chains.

The CDR3 is made up of 16 amino acids. V was clipped by 5 bases and J by 4 bases, with 15 bases between them. Germline V gene data show CDR1 as PRHDT and CDR2 as FYEKMQ (reference sequence). This clone has only a few counts. Its specificity is not known. The chain combines TRBV13 with TRBJ1-6; D remains unclear. Material: PBMCs. This receptor was identified in a woman aged 18-30 years in good health and CMV-seronegative. The CDR3 bases are TGTGCCAGCAGCCGGATCCGCGGAGGATATAATTCACCCCTCCACTTT. This codes for CASSRIRGGYNSPLHF.